The 22 T cell receptor beta chains listed next were all sequenced from one sample in a study of T cells after yellow fever vaccination. One entry per CDR3 protein, called by TCRdb with MiXCR from the 5' RACE reads. Altogether about 550,000 distinct CDR3 sequences are present, approximately 21% being singletons, with the ten largest covering roughly 13%. Specimen: PBMCs, collected 15 days after the yellow fever booster vaccination. The source of these receptors is a man between 25 and 39 years old who received the YFV17D yellow fever vaccine.

This chain links TRBV30 with TRBJ2-3, with D possibly TRBD1 on 5 matching bases. Germline lookup yields CDR1 GTSNPN and CDR2 SVGIG (reference sequence). The CDR3 sequence is 13 residues long. V was cut by 5 bases and J by 0 bases, with 9 bases left in between. The CDR3 nucleotides read TGTGCCTGGGGACAAATTAGCACAGATACGCAGTATTTT. Protein sequence: CAWGQISTDTQYF.

This clonotype was counted only a few times. The chain carries TRBV10-3 and TRBJ2-7; the D call may be TRBD1 or TRBD2 (5 bases each). V lost 8 bases and J 0 bases, leaving 14 bases between the germline ends. Germline V gives CDR1 ENHRY, CDR2 SYGVKD. This CDR3 has 14 amino acids. The CDR3 loop is CAIQPGAHSYEQYF. DNA of the CDR3: TGTGCCATCCAACCCGGGGCCCACTCCTACGAGCAGTACTTC.

This clonotype was observed a few times. The V gene is TRBV4-3, the J gene TRBJ1-4, with D hard to call. The V gene's germline CDR1 is LGHNA and CDR2 YSLEER. This CDR3 spans 13 amino acids. V lost 1 base and J 7 bases, leaving 7 bases between the germline ends. CDR3 loop: CASSQGVAEKLFF. CDR3 sequence (DNA): TGCGCCAGCAGCCAAGGGGTGGCTGAAAAACTGTTTTTT.

This clonotype was picked up many times. The V call is TRBV10-3, the J call TRBJ1-1; D perhaps matches TRBD1 (5 bases). Germline assignment: CDR1 ENHRY and CDR2 SYGVKD. The CDR3 sequence is 15 residues long. Trimming pared 5 bases from V and 1 base from J, leaving 14 bases between. The CDR3: CAISQTGGKNTEAFF. The CDR3 nucleotides are TGTGCCATCAGTCAGACCGGGGGTAAGAACACTGAAGCTTTCTTT.

Here the CDR3 reads CASSETNTDTQYF. The CDR3 DNA is TGTGCCAGCAGCGAGACAAACACAGATACGCAGTATTTT. The chain carries TRBV7-9 and TRBJ2-3; D call uncertain. Germline lookup yields CDR1 SEHNR and CDR2 FQNEAQ (reference sequence). Trimming left V 5 bases short and J 2 bases short, with 8 bases between. The CDR3 is made up of 13 amino acids.

This clonotype has only a few counts. The J gene is TRBJ2-5, the V gene TRBV7-2; 10 bases agree with TRBD1. The CDR3 covers 15 residues. The V gene end was trimmed by 3 bases and the J gene end by 5 bases; junction bases not matched to a gene: 6. Germline V lookup: CDR1 SGHTA, CDR2 FQGNSA. CDR3 nucleotide sequence: TGTGCCAGCAGCTTGCCCCCGGGACAGGGGGAGACCCAGTACTTC. Translated, it gives CASSLPPGQGETQYF.

The chain carries TRBV6-2 or TRBV6-3 and TRBJ1-1; D not certain. Looked up from germline, CDR1 is MNHEY and CDR2 is SVGEGT. Trimming removed 2 bases at V and 0 bases at J, with 16 bases between. There are 17 residues in the CDR3. CDR3 loop: CASSYVPGSGVNTEAFF. The CDR3 nucleotides are TGTGCCAGCAGTTACGTCCCGGGATCTGGGGTGAACACTGAAGCTTTCTTT.

This clonotype was detected a few times. The rearrangement links TRBV3-1 to TRBJ2-7, with 14 bases that match TRBD2. The CDR3 runs to 19 residues. The germline V gene encodes CDR1 LGHDT and CDR2 YNNKEL (reference sequence). Trimming cost V 4 bases and J 3 bases; bases outside gene matches: 14. The CDR3 sequence is CASSLGLAGVPTWYYEQYF. CDR3 bases: TGTGCCAGCAGCCTGGGACTAGCGGGAGTCCCCACTTGGTACTACGAGCAGTACTTC.

This clonotype was counted only a few times. The J gene is TRBJ2-2, the V gene TRBV7-2, with 10 positions matching TRBD2. Trimming removed 3 bases from V and 1 base from J; junction bases left unmatched: 2. The CDR3 is made up of 16 amino acids. Germline CDR1 is SGHTA and CDR2 is FQGNSA. The CDR3 coding sequence is TGTGCCAGCAGCTTCGCTAGCGGGAGGAACACCGGGGAGCTGTTTTTT. This translates into CASSFASGRNTGELFF.

This clonotype was detected many times. V and J are TRBV4-2 and TRBJ2-1; 7 bases fit TRBD2. The germline CDR1 and CDR2 sequences are LGHNA and YNFKEQ. With V trimmed by 1 base and J by 4 bases, 7 bases remained unmatched. The CDR3 consists of 16 residues. The CDR3 reads CASSQGRGSSYNEQFF. The CDR3 DNA follows: TGTGCCAGCAGCCAAGGTCGCGGGAGTTCGTACAATGAGCAGTTCTTC.

As concerns this clonotype: No conserved phenylalanine or tryptophan is present at the end of the CDR3, so a read error is the likely explanation. This sequence joins TRBV20-1 and TRBJ2-5; 9 bases align to TRBD1. This CDR3 contains 14 residues. V shed 6 bases, J shed 4 bases, and the junction held 9 bases outside the gene matches. CDR1 DFQATT and CDR2 SNEGSKA come from the germline V gene (reference sequence). The CDR3 region is CSAPGTGNGETQYL. CDR3 DNA sequence: TGCAGTGCCCCCGGGACAGGGAATGGAGAGACCCAGTACTTG.

The chain recombines TRBV20-1 with TRBJ2-1, with a possible D match to TRBD2 (5 bases). The germline CDR1 and CDR2 sequences are DFQATT and SNEGSKA (reference sequence). The CDR3 is made up of 15 amino acids. Trimming took off 2 bases at V and 3 bases at J, with 14 bases between the two ends. CDR3 coding DNA: TGCAGTGCTAGAAAAAGAGCGGAGCGCTACAATGAGCAGTTCTTC. This sequence encodes CSARKRAERYNEQFF.

This clonotype came up a few times. This chain connects TRBV4-1 to TRBJ2-2; perhaps D is TRBD1 or TRBD2 (5 bases each). The germline V gene encodes CDR1 MGHRA and CDR2 YSYEKL. Trimming took 3 bases from V and 3 from J, leaving 11 bases between them. The CDR3 extends over 15 amino acids. CDR3 protein: CASSQPGRHTGELFF. The CDR3 bases are TGCGCCAGCAGCCAGCCGGGACGGCACACCGGGGAGCTGTTTTTT.

This clonotype turned up a few times. The rearrangement joins TRBV7-9 to TRBJ1-3, with 9 positions matching TRBD1. Germline V gene sequence: CDR1 SEHNR, CDR2 FQNEAQ (reference sequence). There are 16 residues in the CDR3. Germline trimming cut 3 bases from V and 0 bases from J; bases unmatched to any gene: 3. CDR3 nucleotides: TGTGCCAGCAGCTTCTGGACAGGGGACTCTGGAAACACCATATATTTT. This encodes CASSFWTGDSGNTIYF.

This clonotype was found a few times. V gene TRBV29-1 combines with J gene TRBJ2-2, with D possibly matching TRBD1 (5 bases). Germline V lookup: CDR1 SQVTM, CDR2 ANQGSEA. V was clipped by 4 bases and J by 2 bases, with 14 bases between them. The CDR3 consists of 15 residues. The CDR3 coding sequence is TGCAGCGTTGCCCCGCAGGGTCGTAACACCGGGGAGCTGTTTTTT. Translated: CSVAPQGRNTGELFF.

This clonotype occurred a few times. The chain has TRBV7-2 and TRBJ2-3; 10 nucleotides align to TRBD1. J was trimmed by 8 bases and V by 3 bases; bases with no gene match: 8. The CDR3 contains 15 residues. From germline, CDR1 is SGHTA and CDR2 FQGNSA. CDR3: CASSFLGQGRSTQYF. The CDR3 DNA is TGTGCCAGCAGCTTCTTGGGACAGGGGAGAAGTACGCAGTATTTT.

This chain links TRBV20-1 with TRBJ2-7; 12 bases agree with TRBD1. J was trimmed by 1 base and V by 6 bases; bases with no gene match: 16. The CDR3 contains 18 residues. The V gene's germline CDR1 is DFQATT and CDR2 SNEGSKA (reference sequence). Here the CDR3 DNA reads TGCAGTGCGCGACTCTCATCCGGGACAGGGGGCTTGTCCTACGAGCAGTACTTC. This sequence encodes CSARLSSGTGGLSYEQYF.

The V call is TRBV5-5, the J call TRBJ2-7; 10 positions match TRBD2. CDR3 length equals 14 residues. Per the germline V gene, CDR1 is SGHKS and CDR2 is YYEKEE (reference sequence). J lost 4 bases, V lost 2 bases, and 3 bases had no gene match. The CDR3 region is CASSFSGRDYEQYF. The DNA of the CDR3 is TGTGCCAGCAGCTTCAGCGGGAGGGATTACGAGCAGTACTTC.

This chain joins TRBV7-9 and TRBJ2-1, with D tentatively TRBD1 (5 bases). Trimming shortened V by 4 bases and J by 9 bases, and 7 bases separated the two germline ends. The CDR3 length is 11 residues. Germline CDR1 and CDR2: SEHNR and FQNEAQ (reference sequence). Here the CDR3 reads CASSSGIEQFF. The CDR3 coding sequence is TGTGCCAGCAGCTCAGGGATTGAGCAGTTCTTC.

This chain connects TRBV27 to TRBJ2-7; TRBD1 matches at 8 bases. The CDR3 covers 16 residues. V shed 2 bases and J 3 bases; nucleotides not matched to a gene: 9. Germline values: CDR1 MNHEY, CDR2 SMNVEV (reference sequence). This chain's CDR3 is CASSLAGGSTLYEQYF. CDR3 nucleotide sequence: TGTGCCAGCAGTTTAGCAGGGGGCTCGACCCTCTACGAGCAGTACTTC.

This clonotype was observed a few times. This chain links TRBV10-1 with TRBJ2-1; D might be TRBD1 (7 bases). CDR1 is WNHNN, CDR2 SYGVQD, per germline (reference sequence). The V and J ends lost 7 bases and 7 bases respectively, with 23 bases between them. This CDR3 is built from 16 residues. The CDR3 sequence: CASTPGAGQAGNEQFF. The CDR3 bases are TGCGCCAGCACCCCAGGCGCAGGACAGGCGGGGAATGAGCAGTTCTTC.

This clonotype was found many times. The chain employs TRBV12-3 or TRBV12-4 and TRBJ2-1; a possible D gene is TRBD2 (6 bases). This CDR3 comprises 13 residues. V dropped 6 bases and J dropped 4 bases, with 10 bases sitting between them. This CDR3 reads CASSPGTYNEQFF. The CDR3 coding sequence is TGTGCCAGCAGCCCCGGGACTTACAATGAGCAGTTCTTC.